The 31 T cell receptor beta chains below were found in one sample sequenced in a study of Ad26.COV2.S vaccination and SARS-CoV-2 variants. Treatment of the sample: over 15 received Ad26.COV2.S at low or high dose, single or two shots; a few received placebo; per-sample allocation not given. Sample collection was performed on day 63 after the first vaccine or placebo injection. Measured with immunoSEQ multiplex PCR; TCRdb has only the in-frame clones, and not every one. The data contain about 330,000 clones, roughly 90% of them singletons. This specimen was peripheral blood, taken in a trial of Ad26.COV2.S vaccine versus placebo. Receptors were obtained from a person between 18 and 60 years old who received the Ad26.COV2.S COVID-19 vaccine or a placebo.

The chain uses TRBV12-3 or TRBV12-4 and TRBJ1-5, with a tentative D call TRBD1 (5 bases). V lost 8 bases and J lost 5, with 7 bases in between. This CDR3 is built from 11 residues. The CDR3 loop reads CASGGYQPQHF. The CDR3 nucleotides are TGTGCCAGCGGGGGGTATCAGCCCCAGCATTTT.

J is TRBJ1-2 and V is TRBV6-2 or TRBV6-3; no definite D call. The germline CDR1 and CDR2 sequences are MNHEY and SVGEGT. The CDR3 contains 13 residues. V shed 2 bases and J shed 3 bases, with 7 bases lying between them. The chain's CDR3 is CASSYEGDYGYTF. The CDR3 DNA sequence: TGTGCCAGCAGTTACGAGGGCGACTATGGCTACACCTTC.

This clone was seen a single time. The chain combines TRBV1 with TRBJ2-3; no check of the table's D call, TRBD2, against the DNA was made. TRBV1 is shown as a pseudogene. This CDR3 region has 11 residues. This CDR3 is CTSIGTDTQYF. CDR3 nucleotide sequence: TGCACCAGCATCGGGACAGATACGCAGTATTTT.

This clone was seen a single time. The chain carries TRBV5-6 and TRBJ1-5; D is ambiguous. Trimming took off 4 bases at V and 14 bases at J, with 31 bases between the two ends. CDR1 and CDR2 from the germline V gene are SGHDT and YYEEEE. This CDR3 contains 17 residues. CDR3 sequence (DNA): TGTGCCAGCAGCACTGCGAATAACCCCCTGGTCTCTCAACCAAAGCATTTT. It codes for CASSTANNPLVSQPKHF.

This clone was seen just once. As DNA, the CDR3 is TGTGCCAGCAGCCAAGTGCCGACCGCGGTGAAGGGCACTGAAGCTTTCTTT. This translates into CASSQVPTAVKGTEAFF. The rearrangement joins TRBV3-1 (or the pseudogene TRBV3-2) to TRBJ1-1; D gene unclear. The CDR3 consists of 17 residues. Germline loops: CDR1 LGHDT, CDR2 YNNKEL (reference sequence). The V and J ends lost 1 base and 4 bases respectively, with 19 bases between them.

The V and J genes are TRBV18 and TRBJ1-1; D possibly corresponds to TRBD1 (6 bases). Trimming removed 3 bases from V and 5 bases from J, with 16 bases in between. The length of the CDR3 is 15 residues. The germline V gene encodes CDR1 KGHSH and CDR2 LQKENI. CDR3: CASSPDIGGETEAFF. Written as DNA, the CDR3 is TGTGCCAGCTCACCGGATATAGGGGGGGAAACTGAAGCTTTCTTT.

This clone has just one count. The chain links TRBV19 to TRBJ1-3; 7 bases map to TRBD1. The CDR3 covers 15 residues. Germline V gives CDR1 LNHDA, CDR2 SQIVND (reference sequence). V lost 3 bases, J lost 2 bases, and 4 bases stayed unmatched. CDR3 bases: TGTGCCAGTAGTATCGGCAGGGGGGCTGGAAACACCATATATTTT. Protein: CASSIGRGAGNTIYF.

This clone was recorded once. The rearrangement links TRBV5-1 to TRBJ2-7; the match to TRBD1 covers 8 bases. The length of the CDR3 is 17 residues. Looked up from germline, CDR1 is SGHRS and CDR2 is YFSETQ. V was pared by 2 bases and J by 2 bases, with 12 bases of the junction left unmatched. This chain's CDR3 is CASSFSRQGPRPYEQYF. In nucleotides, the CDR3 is TGCGCCAGCAGCTTCTCAAGACAGGGGCCGAGACCCTACGAGCAGTACTTC.

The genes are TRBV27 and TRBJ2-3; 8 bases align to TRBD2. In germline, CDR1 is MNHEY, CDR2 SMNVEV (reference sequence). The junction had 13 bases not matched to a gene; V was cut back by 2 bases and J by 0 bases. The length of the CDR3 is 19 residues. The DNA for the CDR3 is TGTGCCAGCAGTTTACTAGCCGGGGGGGTACCCTCGAGCACAGATACGCAGTATTTT. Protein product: CASSLLAGGVPSSTDTQYF.

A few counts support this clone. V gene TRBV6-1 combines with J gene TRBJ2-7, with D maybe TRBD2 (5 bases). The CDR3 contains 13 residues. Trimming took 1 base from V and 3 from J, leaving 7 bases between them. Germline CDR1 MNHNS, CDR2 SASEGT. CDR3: CASSEERLYEQYF. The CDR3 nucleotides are TGTGCCAGCAGTGAAGAGCGGCTCTACGAGCAGTACTTC.

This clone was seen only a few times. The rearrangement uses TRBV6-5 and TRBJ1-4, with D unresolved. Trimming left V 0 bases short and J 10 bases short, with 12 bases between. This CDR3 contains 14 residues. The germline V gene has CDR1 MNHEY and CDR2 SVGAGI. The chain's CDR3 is CASSYSKGWGKLFF. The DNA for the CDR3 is TGTGCCAGCAGTTACTCTAAAGGTTGGGGAAAACTGTTTTTT.

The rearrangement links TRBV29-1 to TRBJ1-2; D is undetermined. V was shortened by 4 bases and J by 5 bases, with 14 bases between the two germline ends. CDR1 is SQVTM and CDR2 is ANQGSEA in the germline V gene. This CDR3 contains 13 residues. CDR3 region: CSVGATEAYGYTF. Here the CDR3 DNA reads TGCAGCGTTGGCGCGACTGAGGCATATGGCTACACCTTC.

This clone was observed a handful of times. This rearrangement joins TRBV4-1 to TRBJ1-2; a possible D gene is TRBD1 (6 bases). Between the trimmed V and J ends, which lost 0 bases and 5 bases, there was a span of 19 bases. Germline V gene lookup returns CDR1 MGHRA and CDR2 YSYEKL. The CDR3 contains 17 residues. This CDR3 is CASSQDTVGASRYGYTF. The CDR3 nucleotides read TGCGCCAGCAGCCAAGATACTGTGGGGGCATCTAGGTATGGCTACACCTTC.

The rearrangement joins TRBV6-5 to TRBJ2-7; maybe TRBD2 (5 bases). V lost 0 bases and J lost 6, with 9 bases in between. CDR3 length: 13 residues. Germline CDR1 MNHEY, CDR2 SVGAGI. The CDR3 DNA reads TGTGCCAGCAGTTACTCGAGGGATCTCGAGCAGTACTTC. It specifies CASSYSRDLEQYF.

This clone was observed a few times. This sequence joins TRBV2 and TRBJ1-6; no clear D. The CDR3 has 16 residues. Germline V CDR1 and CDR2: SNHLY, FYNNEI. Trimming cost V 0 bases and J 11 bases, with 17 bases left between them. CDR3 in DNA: TGTGCCAGCAGTGAAGCGCTTCTTGAATCGGGGACACCCCTCCACTTT. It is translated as CASSEALLESGTPLHF.

The CDR3 region has the DNA TGTGCCAGCAGTTACGGGGGACTTCAGCCCCAGCATTTT. Residues: CASSYGGLQPQHF. This chain links TRBV6-5 with TRBJ1-5; the D gene is possibly TRBD1 (5 bases). There are 13 residues in the CDR3. CDR1 and CDR2 (germline): MNHEY, SVGAGI. Trimming left V 2 bases short and J 6 bases short, with 8 bases between.

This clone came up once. The CDR3, as DNA: TGTGCCAGCAGCTGGGGTCCGGGACAGGGGTCAGAGACCCAGTACTTC. Its protein product is CASSWGPGQGSETQYF. The rearrangement links TRBV2 to TRBJ2-5; TRBD1 agrees at 10 bases. Germline V lookup: CDR1 SNHLY, CDR2 FYNNEI. V trimming: 6 bases; J trimming: 4 bases; junction bases outside the gene matches: 11. There are 16 residues in the CDR3.

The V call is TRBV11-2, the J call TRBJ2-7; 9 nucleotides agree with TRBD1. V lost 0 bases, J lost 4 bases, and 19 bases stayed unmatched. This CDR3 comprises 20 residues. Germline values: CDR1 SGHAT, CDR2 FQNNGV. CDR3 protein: CASSLDNWEGQGKRGYEQYF. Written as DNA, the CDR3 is TGTGCCAGCAGCTTAGATAATTGGGAGGGACAGGGTAAACGAGGTTACGAGCAGTACTTC.

The chain's CDR3 is CASNLSKGEAFF. The CDR3 DNA is TGTGCCAGCAATCTGTCGAAAGGTGAAGCTTTCTTT. The chain employs TRBV12-3 or TRBV12-4 and TRBJ1-1, with unresolved D. The CDR3 totals 12 residues. Trimming removed 7 bases at V and 7 bases at J, with 13 bases between.

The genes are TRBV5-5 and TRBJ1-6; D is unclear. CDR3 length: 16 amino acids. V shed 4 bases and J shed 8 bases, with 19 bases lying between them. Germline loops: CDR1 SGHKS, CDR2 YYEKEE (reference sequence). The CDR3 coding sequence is TGTGCCAGCAGCCCTGGACTCGTGGCGGCAGATTCACCCCTCCACTTT. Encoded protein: CASSPGLVAADSPLHF.

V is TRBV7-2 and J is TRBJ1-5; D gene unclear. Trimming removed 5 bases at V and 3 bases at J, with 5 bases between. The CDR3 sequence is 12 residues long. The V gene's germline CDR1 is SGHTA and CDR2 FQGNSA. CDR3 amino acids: CASSLNNQPQHF. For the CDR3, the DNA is TGTGCCAGCAGCCTAAACAATCAGCCCCAGCATTTT. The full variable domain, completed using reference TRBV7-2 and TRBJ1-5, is GAGVSQSPSNKVTEKGKDVELRCDPISGHTALYWYRQSLGQGLEFLIYFQGNSAPDKSGLPSDRFSAERTGGSVSTLTIQRTQQEDSAVYLCASSLNNQPQHFGDGTRLSIL.

The CDR3 DNA reads TGCAGCATACCCGGGACCGCCCCTAAGGGTGGCTACACCTTC. It specifies CSIPGTAPKGGYTF. This chain connects TRBV29-1 to TRBJ1-2, with D perhaps matching TRBD1 (5 bases). Trimming pared 8 bases from V and 7 bases from J, leaving 23 bases between. The CDR3 length is 14 residues. Germline V gene data show CDR1 as SQVTM and CDR2 as ANQGSEA. The variable domain in full, completed from reference TRBV29-1 and TRBJ1-2, reads SAVISQKPSRDICQRGTSLTIQCQVDSQVTMMFWYRQQPGQSLTLIATANQGSEATYESGFVIDKFPISRPNLTFSTLTVSNMSPEDSSIYLCSIPGTAPKGGYTFGSGTRLTVV.

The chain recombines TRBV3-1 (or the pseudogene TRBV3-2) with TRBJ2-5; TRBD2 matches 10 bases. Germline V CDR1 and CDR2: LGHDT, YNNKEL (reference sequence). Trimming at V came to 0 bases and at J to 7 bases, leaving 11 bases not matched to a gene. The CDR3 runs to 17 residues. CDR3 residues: CASSQERLAGDSGTQYF. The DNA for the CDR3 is TGTGCCAGCAGCCAAGAACGCCTAGCGGGAGATTCGGGGACCCAGTACTTC.

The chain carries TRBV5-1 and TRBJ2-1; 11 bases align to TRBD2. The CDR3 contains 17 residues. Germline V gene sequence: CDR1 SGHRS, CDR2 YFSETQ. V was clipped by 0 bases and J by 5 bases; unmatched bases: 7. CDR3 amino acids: CASSLALAGGRDNEQFF. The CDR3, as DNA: TGCGCCAGCAGCTTGGCTTTAGCGGGAGGGAGGGACAATGAGCAGTTCTTC.

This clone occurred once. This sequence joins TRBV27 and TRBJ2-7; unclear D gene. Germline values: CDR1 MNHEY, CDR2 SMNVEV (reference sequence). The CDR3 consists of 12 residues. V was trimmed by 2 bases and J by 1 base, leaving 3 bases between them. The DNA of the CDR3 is TGTGCCAGCAGTTTAAGGTCCTACGAGCAGTACGTC. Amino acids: CASSLRSYEQYV.

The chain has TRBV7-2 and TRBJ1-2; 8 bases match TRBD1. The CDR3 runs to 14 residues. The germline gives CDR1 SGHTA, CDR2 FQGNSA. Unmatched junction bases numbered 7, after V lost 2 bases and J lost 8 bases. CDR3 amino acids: CASSLQGALGGYTF. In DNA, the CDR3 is TGTGCCAGCAGCTTACAGGGGGCTCTAGGAGGCTACACCTTC.

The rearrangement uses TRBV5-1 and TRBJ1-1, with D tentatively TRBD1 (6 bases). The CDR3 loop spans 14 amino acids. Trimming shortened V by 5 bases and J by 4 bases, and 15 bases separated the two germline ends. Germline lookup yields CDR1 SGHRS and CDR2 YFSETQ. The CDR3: CASRMDSSRTEAFF. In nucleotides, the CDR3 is TGCGCCAGCAGAATGGACAGTAGTCGCACTGAAGCTTTCTTT.

The CDR3 is CASSQHGTRLPYEQYF. DNA of the CDR3: TGCGCCAGCAGCCAACACGGGACTAGACTTCCCTACGAGCAGTACTTC. The chain couples TRBV4-1 to TRBJ2-7, with 8 bases fitting TRBD2. Germline V lookup: CDR1 MGHRA, CDR2 YSYEKL. The length of the CDR3 is 16 residues. J gave up 2 bases and V 2 bases, and 8 bases lay outside the gene matches.

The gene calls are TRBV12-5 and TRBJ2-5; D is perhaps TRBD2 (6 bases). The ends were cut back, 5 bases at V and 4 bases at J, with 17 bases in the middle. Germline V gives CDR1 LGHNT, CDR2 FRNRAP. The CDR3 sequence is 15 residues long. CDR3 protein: CASGLPPGVRETQYF. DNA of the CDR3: TGTGCTAGTGGTCTCCCCCCGGGAGTTAGAGAGACCCAGTACTTC.

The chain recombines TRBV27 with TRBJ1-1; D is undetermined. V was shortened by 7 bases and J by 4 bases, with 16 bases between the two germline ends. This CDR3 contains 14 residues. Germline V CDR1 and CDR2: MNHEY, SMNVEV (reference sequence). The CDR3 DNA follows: TGTGCCAGCAAGACGGATGGAACGTTCACTGAAGCTTTCTTT. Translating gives CASKTDGTFTEAFF.

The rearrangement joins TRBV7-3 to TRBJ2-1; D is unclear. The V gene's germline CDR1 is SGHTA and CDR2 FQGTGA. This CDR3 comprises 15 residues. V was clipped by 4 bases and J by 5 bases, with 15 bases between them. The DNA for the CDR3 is TGTGCCAGCAGCTCCCCGGGCCAGGCCCACAATGAGCAGTTCTTC. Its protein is CASSSPGQAHNEQFF.